Shown below are 13 T cell receptor beta chains from a single sample sequenced in a study of draining lymph node invasion in breast cancer. Cells sorted as CD4+ CD45RA- CD25- were taken as memory conventional CD4 T cells. TCRdb reanalysed the bulk RNA-seq reads using MiXCR and keeps one entry per CDR3 protein. In the table there are around 3,500 distinct CDR3 sequences, 75% to 80% of which are singletons. The sample taken for sequencing was sorted memory CD4+ effector T cells from a lymph node. The receptor set was obtained from a female donor with luminal breast cancer.

This clonotype was detected only a few times. The chain joins TRBV10-3 to TRBJ2-7; perhaps TRBD2 as D (5 bases). The CDR3 has 14 residues. V was shortened by 1 base and J by 5 bases, with 12 bases between the two germline ends. Germline loops: CDR1 ENHRY, CDR2 SYGVKD. CDR3 region: CAISEFQAGDEQYF. The CDR3 DNA is TGTGCCATCAGTGAGTTCCAGGCCGGGGACGAGCAGTACTTC.

This chain joins TRBV5-1 and TRBJ2-6; D is ambiguous. Trimming removed 4 bases from V and 0 bases from J, with 11 bases in between. There are 16 residues in the CDR3. The V gene's germline CDR1 is SGHRS and CDR2 YFSETQ. CDR3 amino acids: CASSAAQSSGANVLTF. For the CDR3, the DNA is TGCGCCAGCAGCGCCGCACAGAGCTCTGGGGCCAACGTCCTGACTTTC. The variable domain in full, completed from reference TRBV5-1 and TRBJ2-6, reads KAGVTQTPRYLIKTRGQQVTLSCSPISGHRSVSWYQQTPGQGLQFLFEYFSETQRNKGNFPGRFSGRQFSNSRSEMNVSTLELGDSALYLCASSAAQSSGANVLTFGAGSRLTVL.

V and J are TRBV6-2 or TRBV6-3 and TRBJ2-7; 7 bases align to TRBD2. The V and J ends lost 4 bases and 2 bases, in that order; junction bases with no gene match: 5. CDR3 length: 14 amino acids. Germline V lookup: CDR1 MNHEY, CDR2 SVGEGT. CDR3 in amino acids: CASSLSAGPYEQYF. CDR3 DNA: TGTGCCAGCAGTTTATCAGCGGGACCCTACGAGCAGTACTTC.

This clonotype came up once. The rearrangement joins TRBV27 to TRBJ1-2; unclear D gene. This CDR3 has 13 amino acids. Germline values: CDR1 MNHEY, CDR2 SMNVEV (reference sequence). V shed 5 bases and J shed 1 base, with 8 bases lying between them. The CDR3 DNA is TGTGCCAGCAGTCCCCAGCTTAACTATGGCTACACCTTC. Protein: CASSPQLNYGYTF.

The J gene is TRBJ1-2, the V gene TRBV7-9, with D possibly TRBD1 on 5 matching bases. CDR1 is SEHNR and CDR2 is FQNEAQ in the germline V gene (reference sequence). The length of the CDR3 is 12 residues. The V end lost 5 bases, the J end lost 4 bases, and 8 bases lay between the germline ends. The CDR3 region is CASSKQGYGYTF. CDR3 bases: TGTGCCAGCAGCAAGCAGGGCTATGGCTACACCTTC.

The chain is built from TRBV7-6 and TRBJ2-1; D is unresolved. CDR3 length equals 13 residues. Germline V gene lookup returns CDR1 SGHVS and CDR2 FNYEAQ. V dropped 8 bases and J dropped 2 bases, with 10 bases sitting between them. CDR3 DNA sequence: TGTGCCAGCGGTATAAGTCCCTACAATGAGCAGTTCTTC. Translated, it gives CASGISPYNEQFF.

The chain combines TRBV4-2 with TRBJ2-2; D is possibly TRBD2 (6 bases). The CDR3 consists of 16 residues. Trimming shortened V by 0 bases and J by 5 bases, and 13 bases separated the two germline ends. CDR1 is LGHNA and CDR2 is YNFKEQ in the germline V gene. The CDR3 here is CASSQDPLARTGELFF. DNA for the CDR3: TGTGCCAGCAGCCAAGATCCCCTAGCGAGAACCGGGGAGCTGTTTTTT.

The V call is TRBV7-2, the J call TRBJ1-2; 10 bases map to TRBD1. V was pared by 5 bases and J by 5 bases, with 5 bases of the junction left unmatched. Germline CDR1 and CDR2: SGHTA and FQGNSA. This CDR3 comprises 14 residues. The CDR3 region has the DNA TGTGCCAGCAGCCCCGGACAGGGGGGATATGGCTACACCTTC. Its translation is CASSPGQGGYGYTF.

This chain uses TRBV3-1 with TRBJ2-5, with D unclear. From germline, CDR1 is LGHDT and CDR2 YNNKEL (reference sequence). The CDR3 loop spans 13 amino acids. Trimming left V 1 base short and J 4 bases short, with 7 bases between. CDR3 sequence reads: CASSQAHGETQYF. For the CDR3, the DNA is TGTGCCAGCAGCCAAGCGCACGGAGAGACCCAGTACTTC.

The chain joins TRBV18 to TRBJ2-7; the D is unclear. The CDR3 extends over 12 amino acids. V was shortened by 5 bases and J by 3 bases, with 8 bases between the two germline ends. CDR1 KGHSH and CDR2 LQKENI come from the germline V gene. The CDR3 sequence is CASSTTSYEQYF. DNA for the CDR3: TGTGCCAGCTCAACAACAAGCTACGAGCAGTACTTC.

This clonotype has more than one count but fewer than ten. The chain combines TRBV7-9 with TRBJ2-6, with a possible D match to TRBD2 (5 bases). CDR1 and CDR2 (germline): SEHNR, FQNEAQ (reference sequence). With 5 bases removed from V and 4 bases from J, the gap between germline ends came to 9 bases. This CDR3 is 14 amino acids long. The CDR3 is CASSPSGGANVLTF. The DNA of the CDR3 is TGTGCCAGCAGCCCATCGGGGGGGGCCAACGTCCTGACTTTC.

J is TRBJ2-7 and V is TRBV10-3; 7 bases agree with TRBD2. The germline CDR1 and CDR2 sequences are ENHRY and SYGVKD. J gave up 5 bases and V 10 bases, and 17 bases lay outside the gene matches. The CDR3 is 15 amino acids. This chain's CDR3 is CATRPGGGGRDEQYF. CDR3 coding DNA: TGTGCCACGCGCCCCGGTGGCGGTGGGAGGGACGAGCAGTACTTC.

The V gene is TRBV6-1, the J gene TRBJ1-5, with D unresolved. With 6 bases removed from V and 1 base from J, the gap between germline ends came to 19 bases. Germline CDR1 MNHNS, CDR2 SASEGT. The CDR3 is 17 amino acids. CDR3 residues: CASSPGVDAQSNQPQHF. CDR3 coding DNA: TGTGCCAGCAGCCCCGGGGTCGACGCCCAGAGCAATCAGCCCCAGCATTTT.